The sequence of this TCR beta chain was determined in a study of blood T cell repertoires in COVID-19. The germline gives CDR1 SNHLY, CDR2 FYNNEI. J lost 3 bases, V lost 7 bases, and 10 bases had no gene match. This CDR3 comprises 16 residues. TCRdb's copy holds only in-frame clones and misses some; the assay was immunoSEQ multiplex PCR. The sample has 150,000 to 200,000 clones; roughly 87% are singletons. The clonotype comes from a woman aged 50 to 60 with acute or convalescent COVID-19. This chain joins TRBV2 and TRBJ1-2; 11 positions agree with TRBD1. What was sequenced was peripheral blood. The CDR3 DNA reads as TGTGCCAGCACCAACCCCCCGGGACAGGGGGACTATGGCTACACCTTC. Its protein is CASTNPPGQGDYGYTF.